This T cell receptor beta chain was sequenced for a study of post-analysis software for immune sequencing data (dated by TCRdb to the mid-2010s). Study-wide context: Disease courses on record covered relapsing-remitting, secondary progressive and progressive-relapsing multiple sclerosis, though some patients had no subtype annotation. The patient repertoires were set against about 12 previously published healthy control repertoires from donors whose ages ranged from 6 to 25 years. A subset of samples was prepared in parallel using single-end sample barcoding, then pooled and co-amplified after Illumina adapter ligation.

TCR beta repertoires were profiled from peripheral blood of some 13 young patients with multiple sclerosis to demonstrate the VDJtools post-analysis software. The patients with multiple sclerosis were children and adolescents between 6 and 15 years of age. Library preparation employed PCR. TCRdb shows the sequencer as Illumina HiSeq 2500. Unique molecular identifiers were incorporated into TCR beta cDNA libraries to reduce PCR and sequencing biases. Approximately 500,000 cDNA molecules were obtained per 1 to 10 million input T cells, so each molecule approximated one T cell. The same protocol used for the earlier healthy control dataset was applied to prepare and sequence the patient libraries. Samples belonging to the same batch were prepared together, multiplexed and sequenced on a shared HiSeq lane. For the original study's pipeline: MIGEC handled the raw barcoded reads, throwing out single-read molecular identifier groups before consensus assembly and CDR3 extraction. Clonotype tables were post-analysed with VDJtools, and diversity was normalized by down-sampling all datasets to the smallest sample size. In repertoire overlap clustering, CDR3 amino acid sequences, but not nucleotide sequences, were matched to correct batch-related cross-sample contamination. TCRdb handled the public reads itself, with Q25 trimming in fastp and clone calling in MiXCR, and kept productive beta chains. Merged by CDR3 protein, the rows form single entries marked with the most common genes and DNA. V and J calls and clone size were set by TCRdb, not the authors. In this sample the table shows 750,000 to 900,000 distinct CDR3 sequences, about 43% of which occur a single time. The ten biggest clones cover roughly 4.9% of the sample.

Overall results and qualifications from the work: Direct clustering with F measure showed strong co-clustering of samples prepared in the same batch, prompting a batch-effect correction. Multiple sclerosis patients had significantly lower normalized Chao1 diversity than controls, a result that suggests substantial peripheral T-cell clonal expansion. The multiple sclerosis patient group was slightly younger than the control group.

In the case of this clonotype: Its antigen is still unknown. Base qualities are not provided; no much larger clone lies one nucleotide away.

Sequencing used blood. This receptor was taken from a girl aged 10-17 years with multiple sclerosis.

The CDR3 in this case is CASSLALTSGEQYF. The nucleotide sequence is TGTGCCAGCAGCTTAGCGCTCACTAGTGGTGAGCAGTACTTC. This sequence uses TRBV7-2 and TRBJ2-7; the D gene is perhaps TRBD2, from 5 matching bases. Measured from the cysteine to the phenylalanine, the CDR3 is 14 residues long. CDR3 DNA only is kept here, 42 bases in frame from base 1. From the germline V gene, CDR1 is SGHTA and CDR2 is FQGNSA. V and J are truncated by 0 bases and 7 bases respectively, leaving an intervening sequence of 13 bases.